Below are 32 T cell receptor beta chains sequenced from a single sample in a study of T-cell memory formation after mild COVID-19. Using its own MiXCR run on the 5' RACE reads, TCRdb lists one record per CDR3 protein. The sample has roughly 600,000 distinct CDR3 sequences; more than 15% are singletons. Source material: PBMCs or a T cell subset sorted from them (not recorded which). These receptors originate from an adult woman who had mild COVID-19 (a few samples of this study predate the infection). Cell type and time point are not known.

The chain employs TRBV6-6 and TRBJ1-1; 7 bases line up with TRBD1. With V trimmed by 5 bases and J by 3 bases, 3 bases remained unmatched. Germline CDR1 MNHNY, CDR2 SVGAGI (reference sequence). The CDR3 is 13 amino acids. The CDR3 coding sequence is TGTGCCAGCAGTGACAGGGTAGACACTGAAGCTTTCTTT. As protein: CASSDRVDTEAFF.

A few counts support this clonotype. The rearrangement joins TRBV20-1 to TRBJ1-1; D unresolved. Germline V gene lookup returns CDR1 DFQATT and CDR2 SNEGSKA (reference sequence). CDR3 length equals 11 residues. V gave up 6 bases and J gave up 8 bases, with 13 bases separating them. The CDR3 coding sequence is TGCAGTGCCAACGGTTTAGGAGAAGCTTTCTTT. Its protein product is CSANGLGEAFF.

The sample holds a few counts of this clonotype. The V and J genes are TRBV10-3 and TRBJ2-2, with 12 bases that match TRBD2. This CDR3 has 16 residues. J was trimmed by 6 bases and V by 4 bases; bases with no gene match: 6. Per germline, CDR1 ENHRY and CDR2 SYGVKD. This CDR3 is CAISGGLAGPSGELFF. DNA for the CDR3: TGTGCCATCAGTGGTGGACTAGCGGGACCGTCCGGGGAGCTGTTTTTT.

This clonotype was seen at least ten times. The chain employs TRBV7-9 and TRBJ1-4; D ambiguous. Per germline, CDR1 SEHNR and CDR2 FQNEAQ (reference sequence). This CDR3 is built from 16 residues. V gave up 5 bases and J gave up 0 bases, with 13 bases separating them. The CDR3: CASSMGKQPTNEKLFF. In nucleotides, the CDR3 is TGTGCCAGCAGCATGGGGAAACAACCAACTAATGAAAAACTGTTTTTT.

CDR3 loop: CASSLGPASTDTQYF. CDR3 DNA: TGTGCCAGCAGCTTAGGACCAGCTTCCACAGATACGCAGTATTTT. The V gene is TRBV7-9, the J gene TRBJ2-3; D remains ambiguous. The CDR3 is 15 residues long. Trimming took off 1 base at V and 2 bases at J, with 10 bases between the two ends. Germline V lookup: CDR1 SEHNR, CDR2 FQNEAQ (reference sequence).

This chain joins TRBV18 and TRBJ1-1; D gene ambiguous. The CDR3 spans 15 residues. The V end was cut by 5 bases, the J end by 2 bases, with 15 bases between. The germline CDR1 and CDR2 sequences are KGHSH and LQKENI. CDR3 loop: CASSNDVGYNTEAFF. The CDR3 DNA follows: TGTGCCAGCTCAAATGACGTCGGCTACAACACTGAAGCTTTCTTT.

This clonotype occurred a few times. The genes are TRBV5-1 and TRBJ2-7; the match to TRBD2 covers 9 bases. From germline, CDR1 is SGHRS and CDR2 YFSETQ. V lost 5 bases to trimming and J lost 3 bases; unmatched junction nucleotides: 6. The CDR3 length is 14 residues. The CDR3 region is CASSATSGHYEQYF. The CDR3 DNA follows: TGCGCCAGCAGTGCGACTAGCGGACACTACGAGCAGTACTTC.

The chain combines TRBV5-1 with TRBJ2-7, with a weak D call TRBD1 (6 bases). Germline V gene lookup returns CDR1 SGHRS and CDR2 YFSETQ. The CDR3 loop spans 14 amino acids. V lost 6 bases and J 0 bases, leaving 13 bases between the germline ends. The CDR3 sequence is CASTPGHYSYEQYF. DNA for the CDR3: TGCGCCAGCACCCCGGGACATTACTCCTACGAGCAGTACTTC.

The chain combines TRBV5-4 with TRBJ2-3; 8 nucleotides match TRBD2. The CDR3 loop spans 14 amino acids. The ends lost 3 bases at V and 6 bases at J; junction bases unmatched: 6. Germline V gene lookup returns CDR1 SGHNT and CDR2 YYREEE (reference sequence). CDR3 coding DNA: TGTGCCAGCAGCTCCCCGACTAGCGACGATACGCAGTATTTT. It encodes CASSSPTSDDTQYF.

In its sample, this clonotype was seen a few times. CDR3 DNA: TGTGCCACCAGTGATTACGGGTTTGGCTACACCTTC. It translates to CATSDYGFGYTF. The chain couples TRBV24-1 to TRBJ1-2; no clear D gene. This CDR3 has 12 residues. Germline V gene data show CDR1 as KGHDR and CDR2 as SFDVKD. V lost 2 bases to trimming and J lost 7 bases, with 7 bases between them.

As DNA, the CDR3 is TGTGCCAGCAGCTCCCCCGGAGAGGCCTCCTACAATGAGCAGTTCTTC. Its protein product is CASSSPGEASYNEQFF. The chain links TRBV7-9 to TRBJ2-1, with D hard to call. The CDR3 is made up of 16 amino acids. Germline lookup yields CDR1 SEHNR and CDR2 FQNEAQ (reference sequence). Between the trimmed V and J ends, which lost 4 bases and 0 bases, there was a span of 13 bases.

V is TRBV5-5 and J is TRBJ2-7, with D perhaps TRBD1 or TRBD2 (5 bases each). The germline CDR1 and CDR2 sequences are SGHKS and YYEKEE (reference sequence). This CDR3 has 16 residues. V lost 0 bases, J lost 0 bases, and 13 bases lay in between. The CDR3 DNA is TGTGCCAGCAGCTTGGCCGGGGCCCCTAGCTCCTACGAGCAGTACTTC. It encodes CASSLAGAPSSYEQYF.

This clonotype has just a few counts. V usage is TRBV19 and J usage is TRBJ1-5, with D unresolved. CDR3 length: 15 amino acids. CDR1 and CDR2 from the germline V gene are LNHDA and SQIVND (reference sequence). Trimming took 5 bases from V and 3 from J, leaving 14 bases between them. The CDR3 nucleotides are TGTGCCAGTAGTCCAAGGACCGTCGACAATCAGCCCCAGCATTTT. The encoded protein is CASSPRTVDNQPQHF.

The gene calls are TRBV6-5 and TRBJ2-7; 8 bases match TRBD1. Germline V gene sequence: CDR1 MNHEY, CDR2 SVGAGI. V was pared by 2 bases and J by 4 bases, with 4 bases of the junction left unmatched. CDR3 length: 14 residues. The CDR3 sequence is CASSYGQGAYEQYF. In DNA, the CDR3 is TGTGCCAGCAGTTACGGGCAGGGGGCGTACGAGCAGTACTTC.

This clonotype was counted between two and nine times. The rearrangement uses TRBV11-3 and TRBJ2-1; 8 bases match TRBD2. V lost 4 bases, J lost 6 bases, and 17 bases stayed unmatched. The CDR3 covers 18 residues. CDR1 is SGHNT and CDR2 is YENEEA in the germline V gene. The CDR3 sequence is CASSSNRLAGLSLNEQFF. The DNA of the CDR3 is TGTGCCAGCAGCTCCAATCGCCTAGCGGGTCTCTCCCTCAATGAGCAGTTCTTC.

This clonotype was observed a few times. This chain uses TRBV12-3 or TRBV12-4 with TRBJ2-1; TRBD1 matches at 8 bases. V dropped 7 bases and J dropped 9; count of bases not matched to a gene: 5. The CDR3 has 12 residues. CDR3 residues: CASIQDRGEQFF. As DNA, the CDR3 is TGTGCCAGCATTCAAGACAGGGGTGAGCAGTTCTTC.

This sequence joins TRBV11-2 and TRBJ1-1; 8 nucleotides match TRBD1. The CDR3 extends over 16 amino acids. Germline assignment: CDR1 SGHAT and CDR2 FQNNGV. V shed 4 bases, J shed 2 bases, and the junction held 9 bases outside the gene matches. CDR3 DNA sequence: TGTGCCAGCAGCTCCCTTTTGGGACAGGCCAACACTGAAGCTTTCTTT. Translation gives CASSSLLGQANTEAFF. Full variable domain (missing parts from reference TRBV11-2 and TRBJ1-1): EAGVAQSPRYKIIEKRQSVAFWCNPISGHATLYWYQQILGQGPKLLIQFQNNGVVDDSQLPKDRFSAERLKGVDSTLKIQPAKLEDSAVYLCASSSLLGQANTEAFFGQGTRLTVV.

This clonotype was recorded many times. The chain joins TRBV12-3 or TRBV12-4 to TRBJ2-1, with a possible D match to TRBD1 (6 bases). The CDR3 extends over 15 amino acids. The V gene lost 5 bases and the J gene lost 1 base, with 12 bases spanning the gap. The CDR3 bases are TGTGCCAGCAGTCCCCGACAGGATTCCTACAATGAGCAGTTCTTC. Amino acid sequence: CASSPRQDSYNEQFF.

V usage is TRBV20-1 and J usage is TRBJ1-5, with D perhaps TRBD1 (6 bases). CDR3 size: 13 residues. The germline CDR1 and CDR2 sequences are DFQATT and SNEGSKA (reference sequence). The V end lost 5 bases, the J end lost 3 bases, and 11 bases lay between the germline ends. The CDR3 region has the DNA TGCAGTGCTGTACAGGGAGTCAATCAGCCCCAGCATTTT. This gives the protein CSAVQGVNQPQHF.

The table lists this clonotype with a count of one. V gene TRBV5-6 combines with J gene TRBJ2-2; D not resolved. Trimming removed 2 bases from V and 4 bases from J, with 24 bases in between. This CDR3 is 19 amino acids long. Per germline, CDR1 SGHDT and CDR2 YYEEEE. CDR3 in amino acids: CASSLLLRRMAEATGELFF. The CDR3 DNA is TGTGCCAGCAGCTTACTCTTAAGACGGATGGCAGAGGCCACCGGGGAGCTGTTTTTT.

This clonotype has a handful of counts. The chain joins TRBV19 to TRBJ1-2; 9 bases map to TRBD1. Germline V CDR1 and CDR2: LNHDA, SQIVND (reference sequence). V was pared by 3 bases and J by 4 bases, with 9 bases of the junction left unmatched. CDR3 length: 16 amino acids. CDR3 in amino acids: CASSIGQGTGGYGYTF. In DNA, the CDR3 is TGTGCCAGTAGTATCGGACAGGGGACCGGCGGCTATGGCTACACCTTC.

Here the CDR3 reads CASSPPGIAGVLYEQYF. Written as DNA, the CDR3 is TGTGCCAGCAGTCCCCCCGGGATAGCGGGAGTTTTATACGAGCAGTACTTC. V gene TRBV25-1 combines with J gene TRBJ2-7; TRBD2 matches 9 bases. J lost 4 bases, V lost 5 bases, and 15 bases had no gene match. There are 17 residues in the CDR3. CDR1 and CDR2 (germline): MGHDK, SYGVNS.

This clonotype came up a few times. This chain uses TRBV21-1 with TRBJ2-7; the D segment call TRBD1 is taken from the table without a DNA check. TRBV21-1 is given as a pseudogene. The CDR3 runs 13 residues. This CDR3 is CASSKLGDSEQYF. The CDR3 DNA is TGTGCCAGCAGCAAATTAGGGGATTCCGAGCAGTACTTC.

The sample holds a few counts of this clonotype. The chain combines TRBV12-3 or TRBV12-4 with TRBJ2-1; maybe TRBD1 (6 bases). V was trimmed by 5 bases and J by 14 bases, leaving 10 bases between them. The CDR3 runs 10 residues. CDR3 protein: CASSQGWEFF. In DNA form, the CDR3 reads TGTGCCAGCAGTCAGGGGTGGGAGTTCTTC.

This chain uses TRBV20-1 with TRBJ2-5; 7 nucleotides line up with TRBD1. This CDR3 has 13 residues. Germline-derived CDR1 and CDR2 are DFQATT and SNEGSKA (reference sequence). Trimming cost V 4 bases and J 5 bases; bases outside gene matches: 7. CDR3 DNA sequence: TGCAGTGCTACGACAGGGTCGCGGGAGACCCAGTACTTC. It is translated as CSATTGSRETQYF.

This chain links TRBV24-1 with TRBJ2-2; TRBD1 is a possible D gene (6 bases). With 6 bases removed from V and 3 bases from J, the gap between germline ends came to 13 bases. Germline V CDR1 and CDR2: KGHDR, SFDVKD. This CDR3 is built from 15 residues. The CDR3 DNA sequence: TGTGCCACCAGTCGAGCCGGACAGTACACCGGGGAGCTGTTTTTT. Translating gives CATSRAGQYTGELFF.

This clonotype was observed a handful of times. The CDR3 DNA is TGTGCCAGCGGAAAACGGGAGAACACTGAAGCTTTCTTT. Its protein product is CASGKRENTEAFF. The chain couples TRBV27 to TRBJ1-1; no clear D gene. The ends were cut back, 8 bases at V and 1 base at J, with 11 bases in the middle. The CDR3 runs 13 residues. Per germline, CDR1 MNHEY and CDR2 SMNVEV (reference sequence).

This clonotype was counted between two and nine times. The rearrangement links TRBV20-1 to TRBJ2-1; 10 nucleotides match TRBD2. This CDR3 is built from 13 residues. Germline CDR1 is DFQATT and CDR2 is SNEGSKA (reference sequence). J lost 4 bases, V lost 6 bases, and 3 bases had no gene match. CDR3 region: CSAEREGYNEQFF. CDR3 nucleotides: TGCAGTGCGGAGCGGGAGGGTTACAATGAGCAGTTCTTC.

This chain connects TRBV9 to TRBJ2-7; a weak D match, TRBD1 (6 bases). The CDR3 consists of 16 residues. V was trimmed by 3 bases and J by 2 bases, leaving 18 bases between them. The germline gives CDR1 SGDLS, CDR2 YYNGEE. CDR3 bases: TGTGCCAGCAGCGATCAACCCGGGACACCTACCTACGAGCAGTACTTC. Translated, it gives CASSDQPGTPTYEQYF.

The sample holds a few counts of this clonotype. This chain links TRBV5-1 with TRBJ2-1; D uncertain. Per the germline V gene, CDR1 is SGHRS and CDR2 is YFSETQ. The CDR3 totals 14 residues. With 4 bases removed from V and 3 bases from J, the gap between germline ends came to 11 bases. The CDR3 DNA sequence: TGCGCCAGCAGCAAGGCGATTGGCTACAATGAGCAGTTCTTC. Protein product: CASSKAIGYNEQFF.

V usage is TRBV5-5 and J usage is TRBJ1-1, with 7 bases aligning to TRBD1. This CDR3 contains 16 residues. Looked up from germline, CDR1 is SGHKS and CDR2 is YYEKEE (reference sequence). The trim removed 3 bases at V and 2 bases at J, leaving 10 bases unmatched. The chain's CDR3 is CASSSQTGRDNTEAFF. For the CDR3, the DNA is TGTGCCAGCAGCTCCCAGACAGGGAGAGATAACACTGAAGCTTTCTTT.

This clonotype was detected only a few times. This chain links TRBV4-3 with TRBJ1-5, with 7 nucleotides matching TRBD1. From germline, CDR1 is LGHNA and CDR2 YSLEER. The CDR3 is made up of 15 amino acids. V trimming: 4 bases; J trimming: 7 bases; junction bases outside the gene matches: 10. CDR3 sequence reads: CASSPTRQGTQPQHF. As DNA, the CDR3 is TGCGCCAGCAGCCCAACCCGACAGGGTACGCAGCCCCAGCATTTT.